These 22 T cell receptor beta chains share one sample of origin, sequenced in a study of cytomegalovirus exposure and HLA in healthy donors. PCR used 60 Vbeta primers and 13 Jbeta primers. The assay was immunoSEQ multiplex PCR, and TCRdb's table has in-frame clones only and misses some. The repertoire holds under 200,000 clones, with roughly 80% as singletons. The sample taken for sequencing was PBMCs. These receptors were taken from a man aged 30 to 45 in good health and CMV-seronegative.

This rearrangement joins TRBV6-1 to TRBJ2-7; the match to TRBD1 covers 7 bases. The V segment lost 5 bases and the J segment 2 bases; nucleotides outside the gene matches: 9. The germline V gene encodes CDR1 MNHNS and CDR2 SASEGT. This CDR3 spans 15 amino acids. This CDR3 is CASSSPGQYPYEQYF. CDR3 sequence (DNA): TGTGCCAGCAGTTCACCGGGACAGTACCCCTACGAGCAGTACTTC.

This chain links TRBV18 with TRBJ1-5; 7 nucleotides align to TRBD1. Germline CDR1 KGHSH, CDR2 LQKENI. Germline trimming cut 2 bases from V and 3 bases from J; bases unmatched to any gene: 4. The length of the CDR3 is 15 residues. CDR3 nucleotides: TGTGCCAGCTCACCAGGACAGGTCGACAATCAGCCCCAGCATTTT. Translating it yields CASSPGQVDNQPQHF.

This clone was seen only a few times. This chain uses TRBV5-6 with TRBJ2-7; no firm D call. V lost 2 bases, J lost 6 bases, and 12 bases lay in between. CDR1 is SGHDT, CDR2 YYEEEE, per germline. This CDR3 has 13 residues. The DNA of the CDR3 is TGTGCCAGCAGCTTCCCAGACATGCCCGAGCAGTACTTC. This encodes CASSFPDMPEQYF.

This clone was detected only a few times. CDR3 nucleotides: TGTGCCAGCAGCTCGAGGGGGAGTGAAGCTTTCTTT. Translating gives CASSSRGSEAFF. The chain links TRBV13 to TRBJ1-1, with a weak D call TRBD1 (6 bases). This CDR3 comprises 12 residues. Trimming left V 4 bases short and J 7 bases short, with 10 bases between. CDR1 is PRHDT and CDR2 is FYEKMQ in the germline V gene (reference sequence).

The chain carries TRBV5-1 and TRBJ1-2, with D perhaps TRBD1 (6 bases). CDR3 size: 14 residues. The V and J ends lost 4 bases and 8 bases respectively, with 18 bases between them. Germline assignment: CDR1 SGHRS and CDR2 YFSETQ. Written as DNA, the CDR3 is TGCGCCAGCAGCCCACCGCGTGGGACAAAGGGCTACACCTTC. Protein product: CASSPPRGTKGYTF.

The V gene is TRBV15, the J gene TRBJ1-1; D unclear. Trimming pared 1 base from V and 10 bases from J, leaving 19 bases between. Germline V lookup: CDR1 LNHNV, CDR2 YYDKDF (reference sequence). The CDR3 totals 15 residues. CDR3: CATSRAVEQLARAFF. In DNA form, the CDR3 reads TGTGCCACCAGCAGAGCAGTAGAACAGCTGGCCAGAGCTTTCTTT. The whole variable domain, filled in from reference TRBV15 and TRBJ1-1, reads DAMVIQNPRYQVTQFGKPVTLSCSQTLNHNVMYWYQQKSSQAPKLLFHYYDKDFNNEADTPDNFQSRRPNTSFCFLDIRSPGLGDTAMYLCATSRAVEQLARAFFGQGTRLTVV.

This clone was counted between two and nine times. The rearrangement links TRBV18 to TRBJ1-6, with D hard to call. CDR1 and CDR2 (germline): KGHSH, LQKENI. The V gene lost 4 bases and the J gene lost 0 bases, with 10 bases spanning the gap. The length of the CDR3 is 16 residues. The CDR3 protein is CASSLPPSSYNSPLHF. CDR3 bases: TGTGCCAGCTCACTTCCTCCGAGCTCCTATAATTCACCCCTCCACTTT.

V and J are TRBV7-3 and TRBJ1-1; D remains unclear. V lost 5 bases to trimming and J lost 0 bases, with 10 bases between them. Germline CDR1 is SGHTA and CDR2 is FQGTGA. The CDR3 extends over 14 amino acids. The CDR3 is CASSLRTVNTEAFF. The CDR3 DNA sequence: TGTGCCAGCAGCCTTCGCACAGTGAACACTGAAGCTTTCTTT.

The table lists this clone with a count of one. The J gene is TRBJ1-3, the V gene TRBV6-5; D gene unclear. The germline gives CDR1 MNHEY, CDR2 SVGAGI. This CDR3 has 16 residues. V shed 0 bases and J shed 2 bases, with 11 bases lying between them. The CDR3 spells CASSYSRVETGNTIYF. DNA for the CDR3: TGTGCCAGCAGTTACTCCCGGGTAGAAACTGGAAACACCATATATTTT.

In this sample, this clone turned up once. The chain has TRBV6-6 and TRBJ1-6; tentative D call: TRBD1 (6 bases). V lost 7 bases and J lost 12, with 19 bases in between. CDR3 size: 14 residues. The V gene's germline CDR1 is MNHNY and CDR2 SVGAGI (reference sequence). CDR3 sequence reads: CASNPRGQSEPLHF. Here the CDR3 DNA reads TGTGCCAGCAACCCAAGGGGACAAAGTGAACCCCTCCACTTT.

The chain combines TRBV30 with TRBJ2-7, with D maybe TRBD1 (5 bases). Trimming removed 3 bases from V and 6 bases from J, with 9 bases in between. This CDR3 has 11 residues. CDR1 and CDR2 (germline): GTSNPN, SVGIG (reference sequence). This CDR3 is CAWRQGSEQYF. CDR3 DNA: TGTGCCTGGAGGCAGGGAAGCGAGCAGTACTTC.

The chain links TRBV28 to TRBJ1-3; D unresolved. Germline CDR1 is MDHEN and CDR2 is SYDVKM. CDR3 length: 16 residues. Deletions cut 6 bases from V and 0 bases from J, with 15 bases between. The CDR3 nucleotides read TGTGCCAGCAGAACCGGAGGAATCTACTCTGGAAACACCATATATTTT. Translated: CASRTGGIYSGNTIYF.

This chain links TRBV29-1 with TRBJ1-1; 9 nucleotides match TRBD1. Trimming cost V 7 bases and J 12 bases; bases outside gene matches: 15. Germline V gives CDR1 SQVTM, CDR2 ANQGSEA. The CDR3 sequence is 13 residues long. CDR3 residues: CSAETGGLSVSFF. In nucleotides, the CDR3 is TGCAGCGCCGAGACAGGGGGGCTATCTGTATCTTTCTTT.

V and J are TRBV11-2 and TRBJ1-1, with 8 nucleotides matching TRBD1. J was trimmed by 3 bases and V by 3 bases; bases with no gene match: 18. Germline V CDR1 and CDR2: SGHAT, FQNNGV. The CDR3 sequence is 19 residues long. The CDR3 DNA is TGTGCCAGCAGCTTTAGAGTTAGAACAGGGGGTTCCGTGGACACTGAAGCTTTCTTT. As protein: CASSFRVRTGGSVDTEAFF.

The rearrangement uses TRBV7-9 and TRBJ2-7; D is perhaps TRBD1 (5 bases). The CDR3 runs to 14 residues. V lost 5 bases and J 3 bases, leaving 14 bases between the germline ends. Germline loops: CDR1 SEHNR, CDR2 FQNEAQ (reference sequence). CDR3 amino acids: CASSQRGDFYEQYF. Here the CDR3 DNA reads TGTGCCAGCAGCCAAAGGGGTGATTTCTACGAGCAGTACTTC.

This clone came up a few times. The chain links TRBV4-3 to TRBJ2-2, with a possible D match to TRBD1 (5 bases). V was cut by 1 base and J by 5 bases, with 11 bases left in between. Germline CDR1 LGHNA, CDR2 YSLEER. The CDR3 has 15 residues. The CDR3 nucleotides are TGCGCCAGCAGCCAAGCAAGGGGCCTAACCGGGGAGCTGTTTTTT. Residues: CASSQARGLTGELFF.

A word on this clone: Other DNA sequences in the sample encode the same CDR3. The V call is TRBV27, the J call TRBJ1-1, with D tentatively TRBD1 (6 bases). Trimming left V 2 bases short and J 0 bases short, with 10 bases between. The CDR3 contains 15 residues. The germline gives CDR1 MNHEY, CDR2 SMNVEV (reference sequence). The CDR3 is CASSLRGGMNTEAFF. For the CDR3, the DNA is TGTGCCAGCAGTTTAAGGGGGGGGATGAACACTGAAGCTTTCTTT.

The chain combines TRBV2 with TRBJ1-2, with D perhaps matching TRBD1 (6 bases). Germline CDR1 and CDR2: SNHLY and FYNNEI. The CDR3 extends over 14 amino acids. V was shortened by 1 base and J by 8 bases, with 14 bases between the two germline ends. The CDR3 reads CASSEGTANSGYTF. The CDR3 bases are TGTGCCAGCAGTGAAGGGACAGCGAATAGCGGCTACACCTTC.

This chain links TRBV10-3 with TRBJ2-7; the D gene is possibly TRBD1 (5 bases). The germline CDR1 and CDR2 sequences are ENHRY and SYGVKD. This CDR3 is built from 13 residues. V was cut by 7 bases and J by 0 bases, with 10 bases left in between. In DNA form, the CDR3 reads TGTGCCATCAACTCAGGGAACTCCTACGAGCAGTACTTC. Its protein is CAINSGNSYEQYF.

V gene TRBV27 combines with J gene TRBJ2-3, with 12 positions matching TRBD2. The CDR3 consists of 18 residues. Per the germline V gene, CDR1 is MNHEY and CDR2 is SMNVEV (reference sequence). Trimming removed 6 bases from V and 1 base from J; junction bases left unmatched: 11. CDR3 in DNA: TGTGCCAGCAGGCTAGCGGGAGGGCCGGGTTGGCGCACAGATACGCAGTATTTT. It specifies CASRLAGGPGWRTDTQYF.

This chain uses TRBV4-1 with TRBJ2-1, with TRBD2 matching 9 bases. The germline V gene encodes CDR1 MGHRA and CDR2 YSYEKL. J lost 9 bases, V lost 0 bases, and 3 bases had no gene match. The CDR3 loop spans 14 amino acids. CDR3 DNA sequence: TGCGCCAGCAGCCAAGATAAACTAGCGGGTGAGCAGTTCTTC. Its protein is CASSQDKLAGEQFF.

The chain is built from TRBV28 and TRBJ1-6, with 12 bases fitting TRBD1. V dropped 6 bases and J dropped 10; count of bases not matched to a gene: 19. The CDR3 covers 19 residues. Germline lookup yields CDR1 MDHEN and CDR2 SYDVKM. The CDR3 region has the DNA TGTGCCAGCAGAGTTAATGGGGCCCCGGGGACAGGGGGCAGGTCACCCCTCCACTTT. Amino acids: CASRVNGAPGTGGRSPLHF.